A single T cell receptor (beta chain) is shown here with its context. This sample is part of a study of cytomegalovirus exposure and HLA in healthy donors. Across the whole study: Unique TCRs from HLA-typed donors, some 85 million of them, were held in an early data release.

The PCR employed 60 Vbeta primers together with 13 Jbeta primers. Per the original data handling: A follow-up analysis tallied about 80 million unique TCR beta chains, approximately 11 million shared. Using immunoSEQ multiplex PCR, the repertoire was profiled, and TCRdb retains in-frame clones only, with some absent. V and J calls and clone size come straight from that table; D and trimming were deduced from the DNA. Seen here are around 150,000 clones, 76% observed once, and the top ten hold approximately 4%. The V segment lost 2 bases and the J segment 2 bases; nucleotides outside the gene matches: 2. This CDR3 is built from 15 residues. Germline-derived CDR1 and CDR2 are MNHEY and SVGAGI.

Input material: PBMCs. The sequence came from a man between 18 and 35 years old in good health and CMV-seronegative. The chain uses TRBV6-5 and TRBJ2-1, with 8 bases that match TRBD1. CDR3 sequence (DNA): TGTGCCAGCAGTTACGCAGGGGGCCCCTACAATGAGCAGTTCTTC. Translating it yields CASSYAGGPYNEQFF.